The 26 T cell receptor beta chains reported below all come from one sample, sequenced in a study of blood T cell repertoires in COVID-19. Produced via immunoSEQ multiplex PCR; TCRdb's table is partial and in-frame only. The sample has roughly 220,000 clones, 84% seen once. Material: PBMCs or T cells enriched from blood (not recorded which). The receptors derive from a woman between 35 and 50 years old who had recovered from COVID-19.

This clone was picked up one time. Within the sample, other DNA sequences also encode this same CDR3. The CDR3 coding sequence is TGTGCCAGCAGCTCGGGCGGGGATACGCAGTATTTT. Amino acid sequence: CASSSGGDTQYF. The chain recombines TRBV7-3 with TRBJ2-3; a possible D gene is TRBD2 (5 bases). This CDR3 contains 12 residues. Trimming cost V 4 bases and J 6 bases, with 8 bases left between them. The germline V gene encodes CDR1 SGHTA and CDR2 FQGTGA.

This chain links TRBV6-5 with TRBJ1-5; weak D call: TRBD1 (5 bases). Trimming cost V 5 bases and J 4 bases, with 12 bases left between them. The CDR3 spans 14 residues. Germline V gene sequence: CDR1 MNHEY, CDR2 SVGAGI. CDR3 protein: CASSRPEGNQPQHF. CDR3 nucleotides: TGTGCCAGCAGTCGACCGGAGGGGAATCAGCCCCAGCATTTT.

The chain is built from TRBV28 and TRBJ2-1; TRBD1 matches 10 bases. Looked up from germline, CDR1 is MDHEN and CDR2 is SYDVKM. The CDR3 covers 14 residues. The junction had 4 bases not matched to a gene; V was cut back by 5 bases and J by 6 bases. This CDR3 reads CASSRQGAVNEQFF. CDR3 DNA sequence: TGTGCCAGCAGTAGACAGGGGGCGGTCAATGAGCAGTTCTTC.

The chain uses TRBV29-1 and TRBJ1-1, with a weak D call TRBD1 (5 bases). V was cut by 3 bases and J by 1 base, with 18 bases left in between. Germline V CDR1 and CDR2: SQVTM, ANQGSEA. The CDR3 is 16 residues long. The DNA of the CDR3 is TGCAGCGTTGAGGGGGGACGTCTCCTATCGAACACTGAAGCTTTCTTT. Encoded protein: CSVEGGRLLSNTEAFF.

This rearrangement joins TRBV5-1 to TRBJ2-2; perhaps TRBD1 as D (6 bases). The CDR3 contains 14 residues. Germline CDR1 SGHRS, CDR2 YFSETQ. V lost 3 bases and J lost 4, with 10 bases in between. The CDR3 region is CASSSQGFTGELFF. CDR3 bases: TGCGCCAGCAGCTCACAGGGATTCACCGGGGAGCTGTTTTTT.

This rearrangement joins TRBV9 to TRBJ2-7; unclear D gene. Germline assignment: CDR1 SGDLS and CDR2 YYNGEE. This CDR3 region has 13 residues. Trimming shortened V by 3 bases and J by 1 base, and 8 bases separated the two germline ends. CDR3 nucleotide sequence: TGTGCCAGCAGCGGTACAGCTTCCTACGAGCAGTACTTC. Protein sequence: CASSGTASYEQYF.

The chain has TRBV19 and TRBJ2-5, with 12 bases that match TRBD2. Trimming at V came to 8 bases and at J to 5 bases, leaving 3 bases not matched to a gene. The CDR3 sequence is 13 residues long. Germline V gene data show CDR1 as LNHDA and CDR2 as SQIVND (reference sequence). As DNA, the CDR3 is TGTGCCAGTGAGACTAGCGGGAGCGAGACCCAGTACTTC. Amino acid sequence: CASETSGSETQYF.

The V gene is TRBV19, the J gene TRBJ2-2; 10 positions agree with TRBD1. Per the germline V gene, CDR1 is LNHDA and CDR2 is SQIVND (reference sequence). With V trimmed by 3 bases and J by 4 bases, 8 bases remained unmatched. This CDR3 is 17 amino acids long. CDR3 sequence (DNA): TGTGCCAGTAGTATCCTCCGGGACAGGGGCCGCACCGGGGAGCTGTTTTTT. Translation gives CASSILRDRGRTGELFF.

This chain links TRBV4-2 with TRBJ1-2; D call uncertain. This CDR3 contains 14 residues. Germline assignment: CDR1 LGHNA and CDR2 YNFKEQ. The V end lost 0 bases, the J end lost 2 bases, and 7 bases lay between the germline ends. DNA for the CDR3: TGTGCCAGCAGCCAAGAAATCGGGAACTATGGCTACACCTTC. Translated: CASSQEIGNYGYTF.

The CDR3 nucleotides are TGTGCCAGCAGCCGCGAGGGTGCTGGGGCCAACGTCCTGACTTTC. This sequence encodes CASSREGAGANVLTF. The chain has TRBV5-5 and TRBJ2-6, with D perhaps TRBD2 (5 bases). The germline CDR1 and CDR2 sequences are SGHKS and YYEKEE (reference sequence). This CDR3 has 15 amino acids. The V end was cut by 4 bases, the J end by 2 bases, with 10 bases between. The variable domain in full, completed from reference TRBV5-5 and TRBJ2-6, reads DAGVTQSPTHLIKTRGQQVTLRCSPISGHKSVSWYQQVLGQGPQFIFQYYEKEERGRGNFPDRFSARQFPNYSSELNVNALLLGDSALYLCASSREGAGANVLTFGAGSRLTVL.

The J gene is TRBJ1-3, the V gene TRBV5-1, with D possibly being TRBD1 (6 bases). V lost 0 bases and J 4 bases, leaving 14 bases between the germline ends. The germline V gene has CDR1 SGHRS and CDR2 YFSETQ. The CDR3 runs to 16 residues. DNA of the CDR3: TGCGCCAGCAGCTTGGCCGGGACAAATCTCGGAAACACCATATATTTT. Translated: CASSLAGTNLGNTIYF.

This rearrangement joins TRBV19 to TRBJ1-1, with D tentatively TRBD1 (5 bases). Between the trimmed V and J ends, which lost 7 bases and 5 bases, there was a span of 8 bases. This CDR3 is 11 amino acids long. CDR1 and CDR2 (germline): LNHDA, SQIVND (reference sequence). The CDR3 coding sequence is TGTGCCAGTAAGGAGGGGACTGAAGCTTTCTTT. Its translation is CASKEGTEAFF.

This chain uses TRBV10-3 with TRBJ2-1; possibly TRBD1 for D (6 bases). Per germline, CDR1 ENHRY and CDR2 SYGVKD. V lost 2 bases and J 9 bases, leaving 14 bases between the germline ends. The CDR3 length is 14 residues. CDR3 protein: CAISEGGGGGEQFF. The CDR3 nucleotides read TGTGCCATCAGTGAGGGGGGCGGAGGCGGTGAGCAGTTCTTC.

The chain uses TRBV19 and TRBJ2-7; D perhaps matches TRBD2 (5 bases). The CDR3 is 15 amino acids. Trimming removed 3 bases from V and 2 bases from J, with 14 bases in between. Germline CDR1 LNHDA, CDR2 SQIVND (reference sequence). In DNA, the CDR3 is TGTGCCAGTAGTATCGGCCAGAGGACTCCCTACGAGCAGTACGTC. It is translated as CASSIGQRTPYEQYV.

The chain combines TRBV4-1 with TRBJ2-2; 10 nucleotides agree with TRBD1. CDR3 length equals 13 residues. Trimming removed 11 bases from V and 5 bases from J; junction bases left unmatched: 5. CDR1 and CDR2 from the germline V gene are MGHRA and YSYEKL. The CDR3 DNA reads as TGCGCCGTTGGACAGGGGGAAACCGGGGAGCTGTTTTTT. Translated: CAVGQGETGELFF.

The rearrangement uses TRBV7-8 and TRBJ1-2; no reliable D call. Germline CDR1 and CDR2: SGHVS and FQNEAQ. V lost 1 base to trimming and J lost 0 bases, with 6 bases between them. The CDR3 extends over 14 amino acids. The CDR3 is CASSLVLSNYGYTF. The CDR3 DNA reads as TGTGCCAGCAGCTTAGTTCTATCTAACTATGGCTACACCTTC.

V and J are TRBV30 and TRBJ2-7, with D maybe TRBD1 (5 bases). The CDR3 is made up of 13 amino acids. Germline lookup yields CDR1 GTSNPN and CDR2 SVGIG (reference sequence). V lost 0 bases and J lost 6, with 12 bases in between. The CDR3 spells CAWSVLQGGEQYV. The CDR3 region has the DNA TGTGCCTGGAGTGTACTCCAGGGTGGCGAGCAGTACGTC.

J is TRBJ1-6 and V is TRBV2; possibly TRBD1 for D (6 bases). Trimming took 6 bases from V and 7 from J, leaving 10 bases between them. This CDR3 is 13 amino acids long. Germline lookup yields CDR1 SNHLY and CDR2 FYNNEI. The CDR3 loop reads CASRNRENSPLHF. In nucleotides, the CDR3 is TGTGCCAGCAGGAACAGGGAAAATTCACCCCTCCACTTT.

This sequence joins TRBV7-2 and TRBJ2-1; 10 bases match TRBD2. Looked up from germline, CDR1 is SGHTA and CDR2 is FQGNSA. The CDR3 totals 17 residues. V shed 5 bases, J shed 4 bases, and the junction held 11 bases outside the gene matches. The CDR3 DNA follows: TGTGCCAGCAGCCAGTTGTATTCTAGCGGGGGTTACAATGAGCAGTTCTTC. This codes for CASSQLYSSGGYNEQFF.

CDR3 bases: TGTGCCAGCTCTACCGGCACAGATAACAATGAGCAGTTCTTC. This sequence encodes CASSTGTDNNEQFF. The chain links TRBV18 to TRBJ2-1; D not certain. The CDR3 contains 14 residues. From germline, CDR1 is KGHSH and CDR2 LQKENI. V was shortened by 6 bases and J by 5 bases, with 14 bases between the two germline ends.

The V gene is TRBV29-1, the J gene TRBJ1-1; D gene uncertain. In germline, CDR1 is SQVTM, CDR2 ANQGSEA. The ends were cut back, 6 bases at V and 0 bases at J, with 11 bases in the middle. This CDR3 comprises 13 residues. The CDR3 here is CSVLLNVNTEAFF. The CDR3 nucleotides are TGCAGCGTACTTCTTAACGTGAACACTGAAGCTTTCTTT. The variable domain in full, completed from reference TRBV29-1 and TRBJ1-1, reads SAVISQKPSRDICQRGTSLTIQCQVDSQVTMMFWYRQQPGQSLTLIATANQGSEATYESGFVIDKFPISRPNLTFSTLTVSNMSPEDSSIYLCSVLLNVNTEAFFGQGTRLTVV.

The rearrangement joins TRBV15 to TRBJ1-5; D might be TRBD1 (6 bases). The germline V gene has CDR1 LNHNV and CDR2 YYDKDF (reference sequence). The CDR3 is 18 amino acids. V was pared by 0 bases and J by 0 bases, with 15 bases between. CDR3 sequence (DNA): TGTGCCACCAGCAGAGAATATCAGGGGACGGCTAGCAATCAGCCCCAGCATTTT. Translating it yields CATSREYQGTASNQPQHF.

The V and J genes are TRBV2 and TRBJ2-7, with 7 bases lining up with TRBD1. V shed 9 bases and J 6 bases; nucleotides not matched to a gene: 8. Germline V gives CDR1 SNHLY, CDR2 FYNNEI. CDR3 size: 12 residues. CDR3 in amino acids: CARGGPEFEQYF. In nucleotides, the CDR3 is TGTGCCAGAGGGGGCCCGGAGTTCGAGCAGTACTTC.

There are a few counts of this clone. The CDR3 DNA sequence: TGCGCCAGCAGCTTGGGCCCGGGACAGGGCGGTCAGCCCCAGCATTTT. Encoded protein: CASSLGPGQGGQPQHF. V usage is TRBV5-1 and J usage is TRBJ1-5; 9 bases agree with TRBD1. J gave up 6 bases and V 0 bases, and 7 bases lay outside the gene matches. The CDR3 runs to 16 residues. Germline assignment: CDR1 SGHRS and CDR2 YFSETQ.

The rearrangement joins TRBV28 to TRBJ2-3; D not certain. Germline CDR1 and CDR2: MDHEN and SYDVKM. V lost 8 bases to trimming and J lost 3 bases, with 12 bases between them. The CDR3 is made up of 13 amino acids. The CDR3 DNA sequence: TGTGCCAGCCACGACCCGACTACAGATACGCAGTATTTT. Encoded protein: CASHDPTTDTQYF.

The chain is built from TRBV11-2 and TRBJ2-7; possible D gene TRBD1, 6 bases. Germline V gives CDR1 SGHAT, CDR2 FQNNGV. Trimming took off 3 bases at V and 3 bases at J, with 12 bases between the two ends. The CDR3 extends over 14 amino acids. The CDR3 loop is CASSFAGQFYEQYF. For the CDR3, the DNA is TGTGCCAGCAGCTTCGCAGGACAGTTCTACGAGCAGTACTTC.